This TCR beta chain was observed in a study of blood T cells in healthy people across ages (dated by TCRdb to the mid-2010s). The study in broad terms: In model experiments, template switching captured about one uniquely barcoded TCR beta cDNA molecule for every two T cells. To track age-related changes in TCR beta repertoire diversity, the study relied on deep sequencing normalized with unique cDNA molecular identifiers. The donors were split into four age groups: young (average around 15 years), middle-aged (roughly 40), aged (approximately 60) and long-lived (under 85). The study analyzed two additional independent replicas of 1 million unique cDNA reads from the same blood draw for two donors, one aged 18 to 29 and one aged 80 or older. The investigation overall reported the following: Observed TCR beta diversity per million T cells fell roughly linearly with age, and a significant reduction was already apparent by age about 38. Because the CMV infection status of the donors was unknown, age-related changes in expanded clonotypes may potentially have been confounded. The percentage of naive T cells measured by flow cytometry correlated strongly with observed TCR beta diversity. Total diversity estimates from one million sequenced T cells were considered lower bounds and underestimates. Compared with the aged group, the long-lived group had more naive CD4+ T cells, fewer expanded clones and increased TCR diversity, suggesting age selection. Bulk unsorted PBMC profiling prevented conclusive comparison of naive and antigen-experienced compartments.

The library was prepared using 5' RACE. Sequenced on an Illumina HiSeq 2500. A second PCR of roughly 7 to 11 cycles was performed with a sample-barcoded 5' primer and a J-beta primer mix. A unique molecular identifier was introduced onto each TCR beta cDNA molecule by a template-switch 5' adaptor carrying 12 random nucleotides. Each sample yielded at least 3 million CDR3-containing paired-end reads. First-strand cDNA synthesis was performed from all RNA using the Mint cDNA synthesis kit, with priming by a TRBC-specific oligonucleotide. Following uracil-DNA glycosylase treatment, a first 18-cycle PCR with universal primers M1SS and BC2_uni_R was performed on all cDNA. In the original analysis: Each sample was normalized by randomly selecting 1 million high-quality reads, each carrying a distinct molecular identifier. Instead of being binned into consensus sequences, reads with shared molecular identifiers were discarded. MiTCR, with a Q25 quality threshold and the strictest error-elimination algorithm, was used for CDR3 identification, clonotype clustering and error correction. A nonparametric unseen species model with Euler transformation was used to estimate a lower bound on total TCR beta diversity. TCRdb trimmed public reads at Q25 via fastp, called clones via MiXCR and kept in-frame beta chains. Each entry merges the rows of one CDR3 protein and shows their most common DNA and genes. The V and J calls were not made by the authors but by TCRdb's processing. For this sample the table gives some 1,000,000 distinct CDR3 sequences, of which less than 25% were detected only once. Of the sample, about 0.69% falls within the top ten clones.

As for this clonotype: Its antigen is still unknown. One base away there is no much larger clone; base qualities are not given.

Taken from cysteine to phenylalanine, the CDR3 has 16 residues. Here the CDR3 DNA is all that survives: 48 bases in frame from base 1. Reading the germline V gene (reference sequence) gives CDR1 DFQATT and CDR2 SNEGSKA. The donors were 40 or so Caucasian individuals from Russia, aged 6 to 90 years, who were systemically healthy. About 10 milliliters of peripheral blood were collected from each donor into EDTA-treated Vacutainer tubes. PBMCs were isolated by Ficoll-Paque density-gradient centrifugation, with at least 6 million obtained per sample. Trizol reagent was used to extract total RNA from PBMCs, with at least 6 micrograms per sample. For every donor, flow cytometry on a PBMC aliquot measured the percentage of naive CD45RAhigh/CD27high T cells. The same data also went into a second study, on T cells of mothers and their children. Drawing on the second study: Nine systemically healthy Caucasian individuals, comprising three mothers and their six children, were included as donors. cDNA synthesis used all of the extracted RNA, with about 1.5 ug of RNA in each 15 ul reaction. Sample barcodes and 2-4 random nucleotides were added via the M1S primer in the second PCR. Each mother yielded over 8.5 million TCR beta CDR3 reads and each child 3 million or so reads. Thymic selection shapes the output of TCR recombination in a similar way in related and unrelated pairs, and inherited differences have a minor effect. Normalized repertoire overlap in related mother-child pairs was always slightly higher than in unrelated mother-child pairs, but the difference was never significant. With a sensitivity of about 100 clones per million clonotypes, no persistent microchimeric T cell clones were detected. In the study, deep NGS was used to compare the TCR beta repertoires of mothers and children, and features distinguishing related mother-child pairs from unrelated individuals were sought. The mean age was roughly 36 +/- 4 years for the mothers and approximately 11 +/- 4 years for the children. After adapters were ligated using NEBNext reagents, the libraries underwent 100+100 nt paired-end sequencing on an Illumina HiSeq 2000. To prevent cross-contamination, the mother and child libraries were prepared one month apart and sequenced in separate runs. For each donor, between roughly 500,000 and 2,200,000 distinct TCR beta clonotypes were identified. Naive TCR beta clonotypes were estimated from low-frequency clonotypes matched to each donor's FACS-determined naive share, without sorting.

The source material was blood. The sequence is built from TRBV20-1 and TRBJ2-5; the D gene is perhaps TRBD2, from 5 matching bases. The J call could be wrong; TRBJ2-7 is a better fit for the DNA end. This clonotype originated in a girl between 2 and 10 years old in good health. The nucleotide sequence is TGCAGTGCTAGGCCATTATCCGGGGTGGACTCCTACGAGCAGTACTTC. It encodes CSARPLSGVDSYEQYF.